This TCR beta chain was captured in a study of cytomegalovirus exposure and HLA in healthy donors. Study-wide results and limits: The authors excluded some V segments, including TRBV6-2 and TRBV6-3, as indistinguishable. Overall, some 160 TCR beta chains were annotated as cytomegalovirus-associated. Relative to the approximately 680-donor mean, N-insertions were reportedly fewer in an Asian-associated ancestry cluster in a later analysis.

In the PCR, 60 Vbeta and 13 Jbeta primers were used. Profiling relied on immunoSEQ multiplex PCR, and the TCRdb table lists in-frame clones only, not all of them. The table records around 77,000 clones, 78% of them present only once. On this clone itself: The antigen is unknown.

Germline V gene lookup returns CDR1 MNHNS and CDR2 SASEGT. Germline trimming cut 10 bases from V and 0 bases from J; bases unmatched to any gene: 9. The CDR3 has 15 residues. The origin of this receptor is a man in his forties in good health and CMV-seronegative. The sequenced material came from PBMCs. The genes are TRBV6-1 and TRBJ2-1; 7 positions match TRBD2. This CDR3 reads CATLTGGSSYNEQFF. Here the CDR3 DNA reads TGTGCCACCCTAACTGGCGGGAGCTCCTACAATGAGCAGTTCTTC.